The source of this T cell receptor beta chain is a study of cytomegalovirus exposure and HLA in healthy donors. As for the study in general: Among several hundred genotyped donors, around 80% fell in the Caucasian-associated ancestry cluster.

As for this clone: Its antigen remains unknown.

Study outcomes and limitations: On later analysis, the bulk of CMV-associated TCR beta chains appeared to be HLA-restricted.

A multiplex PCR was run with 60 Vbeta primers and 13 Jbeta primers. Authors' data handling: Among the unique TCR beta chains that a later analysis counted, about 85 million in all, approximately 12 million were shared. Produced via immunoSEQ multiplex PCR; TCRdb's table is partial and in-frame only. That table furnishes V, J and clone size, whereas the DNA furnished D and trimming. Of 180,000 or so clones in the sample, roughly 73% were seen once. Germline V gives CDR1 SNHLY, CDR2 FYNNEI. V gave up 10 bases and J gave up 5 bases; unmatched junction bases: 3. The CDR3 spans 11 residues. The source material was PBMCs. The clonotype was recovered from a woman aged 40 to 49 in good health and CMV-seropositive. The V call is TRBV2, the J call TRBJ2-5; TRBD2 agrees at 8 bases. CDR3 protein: CATGREETQYF. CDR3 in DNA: TGTGCCACCGGGAGGGAGGAGACCCAGTACTTC.